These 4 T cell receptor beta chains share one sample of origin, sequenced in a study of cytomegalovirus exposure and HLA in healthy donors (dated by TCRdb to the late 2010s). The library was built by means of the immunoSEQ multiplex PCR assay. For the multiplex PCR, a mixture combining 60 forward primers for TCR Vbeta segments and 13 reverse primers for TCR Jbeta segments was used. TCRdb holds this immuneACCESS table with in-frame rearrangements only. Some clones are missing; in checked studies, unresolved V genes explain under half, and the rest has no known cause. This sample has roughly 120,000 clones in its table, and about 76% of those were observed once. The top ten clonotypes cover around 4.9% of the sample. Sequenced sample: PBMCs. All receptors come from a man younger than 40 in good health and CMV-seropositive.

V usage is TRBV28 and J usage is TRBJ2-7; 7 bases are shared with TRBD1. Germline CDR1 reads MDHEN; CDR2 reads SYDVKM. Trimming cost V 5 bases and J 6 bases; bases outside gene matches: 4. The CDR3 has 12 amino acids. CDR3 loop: CASSINRGEQYF. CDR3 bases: TGTGCCAGCAGTATCAACAGGGGCGAGCAGTACTTC.

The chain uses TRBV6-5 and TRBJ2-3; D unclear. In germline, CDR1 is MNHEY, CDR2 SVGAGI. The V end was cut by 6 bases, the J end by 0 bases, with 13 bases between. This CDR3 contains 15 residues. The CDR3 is CASRVRQYSTDTQYF. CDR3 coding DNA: TGTGCCAGCAGAGTTCGTCAGTATAGCACAGATACGCAGTATTTT.

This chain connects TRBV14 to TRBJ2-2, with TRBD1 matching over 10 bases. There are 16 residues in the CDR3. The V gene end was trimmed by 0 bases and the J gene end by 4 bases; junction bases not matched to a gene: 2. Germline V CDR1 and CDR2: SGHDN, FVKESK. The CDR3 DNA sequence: TGTGCCAGCAGCCAAGATTGGACAGGGGGCACCGGGGAGCTGTTTTTT. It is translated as CASSQDWTGGTGELFF.

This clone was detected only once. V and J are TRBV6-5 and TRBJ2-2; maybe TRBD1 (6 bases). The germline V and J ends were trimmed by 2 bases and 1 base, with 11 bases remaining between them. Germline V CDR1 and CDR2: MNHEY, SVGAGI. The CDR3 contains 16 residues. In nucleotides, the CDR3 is TGTGCCAGCAGTTACGGTGCAGGGGTGAACACCGGGGAGCTGTTTTTT. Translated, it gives CASSYGAGVNTGELFF.